The 23 T cell receptor beta chains below come from one sample, sequenced in a study of shared clonotypes between healthy human individuals (TCRdb year 2020). The library relied on the immunoSEQ multiplex PCR assay. In its TCRdb copy, this immuneACCESS table keeps in-frame sequences only and misses some clones. Where compared with another copy, unresolved V genes explain less than half of these, and the others have no known cause. The sample yields millions of clones; over 85% were counted once. The ten most abundant clones make up 0.14% of the sample. The specimen was naive CD4+ T cells sorted from blood. The intended sense of this specimen's cell subset or site label: CD45RA+ positively selected. These receptors were collected from a young man in good health.

The CDR3 is CASSPGTEFTEAFF. CDR3 DNA: TGTGCCAGTAGCCCTGGGACAGAGTTCACTGAAGCTTTCTTT. This chain uses TRBV19 with TRBJ1-1; 7 bases are a match to TRBD1. Trimming cost V 6 bases and J 4 bases; bases outside gene matches: 8. Germline V gene data show CDR1 as LNHDA and CDR2 as SQIVND (reference sequence). The CDR3 has 14 residues.

V is TRBV18 and J is TRBJ2-7, with a weak D call TRBD2 (6 bases). V was pared by 5 bases and J by 8 bases, with 16 bases between. CDR3 length: 13 amino acids. Germline CDR1 is KGHSH and CDR2 is LQKENI. The CDR3 protein is CASSGLREDKQYF. In nucleotides, the CDR3 is TGTGCCAGCTCAGGGCTCAGGGAGGATAAGCAGTACTTC.

V usage is TRBV19 and J usage is TRBJ2-5; TRBD2 agrees at 7 bases. Trimming at V came to 3 bases and at J to 5 bases, leaving 6 bases not matched to a gene. The length of the CDR3 is 14 residues. CDR1 is LNHDA, CDR2 SQIVND, per germline (reference sequence). The CDR3: CASSMAGAGETQYF. CDR3 DNA: TGTGCCAGTAGTATGGCGGGAGCGGGGGAGACCCAGTACTTC.

This rearrangement joins TRBV5-1 to TRBJ2-7; D gene ambiguous. There are 15 residues in the CDR3. CDR1 is SGHRS and CDR2 is YFSETQ in the germline V gene. V dropped 0 bases and J dropped 1 base, with 11 bases sitting between them. CDR3 bases: TGCGCCAGCAGCTTGGCTACTATGAGTTCCTACGAGCAGTACTTC. Its protein product is CASSLATMSSYEQYF.

The J gene is TRBJ1-6, the V gene TRBV28; no clear D. The CDR3 has 12 amino acids. Trimming left V 6 bases short and J 8 bases short, with 8 bases between. Per germline, CDR1 MDHEN and CDR2 SYDVKM. The CDR3 DNA reads as TGTGCCAGCAGAACAGAACATTCACCCCTCCACTTT. This encodes CASRTEHSPLHF.

As to this clone: The same CDR3 is also encoded by other DNA sequences in this sample. The chain links TRBV5-4 to TRBJ1-5; D remains ambiguous. V lost 4 bases and J lost 2, with 7 bases in between. This CDR3 comprises 13 residues. Per germline, CDR1 SGHNT and CDR2 YYREEE (reference sequence). This CDR3 reads CASSPDGNQPQHF. The DNA of the CDR3 is TGTGCCAGCAGCCCGGACGGCAATCAGCCCCAGCATTTT.

The rearrangement uses TRBV4-1 and TRBJ1-1, with TRBD1 matching 7 bases. This CDR3 region has 15 residues. CDR1 MGHRA and CDR2 YSYEKL come from the germline V gene. The ends lost 4 bases at V and 0 bases at J; junction bases unmatched: 5. CDR3 in DNA: TGCGCCAGCAGCCGACCGGGACAGATGAACACTGAAGCTTTCTTT. Residues: CASSRPGQMNTEAFF.

The chain's CDR3 is CAITGTGGGYTF. The CDR3 region has the DNA TGTGCCATCACCGGGACAGGGGGTGGCTACACCTTC. V gene TRBV10-3 combines with J gene TRBJ1-2; 11 nucleotides match TRBD1. Per the germline V gene, CDR1 is ENHRY and CDR2 is SYGVKD. The V gene end was trimmed by 7 bases and the J gene end by 7 bases; junction bases not matched to a gene: 2. The CDR3 runs 12 residues.

The chain combines TRBV9 with TRBJ1-1, with D tentatively TRBD1 (5 bases). The CDR3 sequence is 17 residues long. Trimming pared 3 bases from V and 1 base from J, leaving 19 bases between. Germline V gene sequence: CDR1 SGDLS, CDR2 YYNGEE. The DNA of the CDR3 is TGTGCCAGCAGCGCCTCACCTCCGGGACGGACGAACACTGAAGCTTTCTTT. Its translation: CASSASPPGRTNTEAFF.

This chain joins TRBV30 and TRBJ2-1; 14 bases line up with TRBD2. The V segment lost 3 bases and the J segment 4 bases; nucleotides outside the gene matches: 8. Germline loops: CDR1 GTSNPN, CDR2 SVGIG (reference sequence). The CDR3 extends over 17 amino acids. The CDR3 spells CAWSAGTSGRSYNEQFF. CDR3 DNA: TGTGCCTGGAGCGCAGGGACTAGCGGGAGATCTTACAATGAGCAGTTCTTC.

V is TRBV6-1 and J is TRBJ1-2; D is unresolved. The CDR3 is 13 residues long. V dropped 2 bases and J dropped 5 bases, with 9 bases sitting between them. CDR1 MNHNS and CDR2 SASEGT come from the germline V gene. CDR3 region: CASSERVGYGYTF. CDR3 nucleotide sequence: TGTGCCAGCAGTGAACGTGTTGGGTATGGCTACACCTTC.

This sequence joins TRBV27 and TRBJ1-4; 9 nucleotides agree with TRBD1. Germline CDR1 is MNHEY and CDR2 is SMNVEV (reference sequence). The CDR3 length is 16 residues. V lost 6 bases, J lost 5 bases, and 10 bases stayed unmatched. This CDR3 reads CASSTTPGTGNEKLFF. Written as DNA, the CDR3 is TGTGCCAGCAGCACAACCCCCGGGACAGGGAATGAAAAACTGTTTTTT.

The chain combines TRBV6-6 with TRBJ2-7, with TRBD1 matching 8 bases. Per germline, CDR1 MNHNY and CDR2 SVGAGI (reference sequence). V lost 8 bases, J lost 0 bases, and 6 bases stayed unmatched. CDR3 length: 14 residues. DNA of the CDR3: TGTGCCAGCTGGGGACAGGAGAGCTCCTACGAGCAGTACTTC. This translates into CASWGQESSYEQYF.

The V gene is TRBV27, the J gene TRBJ2-3; D not certain. Germline-derived CDR1 and CDR2 are MNHEY and SMNVEV (reference sequence). The length of the CDR3 is 14 residues. V was clipped by 5 bases and J by 2 bases, with 11 bases between them. The CDR3 reads CASSLRWDTDTQYF. As DNA, the CDR3 is TGTGCCAGCAGTCTAAGGTGGGACACAGATACGCAGTATTTT.

This clone was picked up one time. CDR3 region: CASSEGYSMNTEAFF. In DNA, the CDR3 is TGTGCCAGCAGTGAAGGGTACAGTATGAACACTGAAGCTTTCTTT. V and J are TRBV6-1 and TRBJ1-1; D is unresolved. V lost 1 base to trimming and J lost 0 bases, with 9 bases between them. CDR1 is MNHNS and CDR2 is SASEGT in the germline V gene. The CDR3 is made up of 15 amino acids.

The chain combines TRBV5-1 with TRBJ2-2; a weak D match, TRBD2 (6 bases). V lost 7 bases and J lost 4, with 14 bases in between. The CDR3 runs 14 residues. CDR1 is SGHRS and CDR2 is YFSETQ in the germline V gene. The CDR3 is CASGRDSGTGELFF. In DNA form, the CDR3 reads TGCGCCAGCGGCCGGGACTCAGGCACCGGGGAGCTGTTTTTT.

The rearrangement joins TRBV19 to TRBJ2-6; maybe TRBD1 (5 bases). CDR1 and CDR2 (germline): LNHDA, SQIVND (reference sequence). V lost 7 bases and J lost 5, with 18 bases in between. The CDR3 consists of 16 residues. CDR3 sequence (DNA): TGTGCCAGTAACCCAGCTCAGGGTGTGAGGGCCAACGTCCTGACTTTC. Residues: CASNPAQGVRANVLTF.

This chain joins TRBV5-4 and TRBJ2-5, with 10 bases matching TRBD2. With V trimmed by 4 bases and J by 5 bases, 8 bases remained unmatched. This CDR3 contains 15 residues. Looked up from germline, CDR1 is SGHNT and CDR2 is YYREEE (reference sequence). The CDR3 protein is CASSKILAGVETQYF. In nucleotides, the CDR3 is TGTGCCAGCAGCAAGATTCTAGCGGGGGTTGAGACCCAGTACTTC.

The rearrangement links TRBV18 to TRBJ2-1; 14 nucleotides line up with TRBD2. The ends lost 3 bases at V and 9 bases at J; junction bases unmatched: 7. The CDR3 loop spans 16 amino acids. CDR1 is KGHSH and CDR2 is LQKENI in the germline V gene. The CDR3 spells CASSPLSGLAGVEQFF. Here the CDR3 DNA reads TGTGCCAGCTCACCCCTCTCGGGACTAGCGGGGGTTGAGCAGTTCTTC.

The chain carries TRBV5-1 and TRBJ2-2; 7 bases line up with TRBD1. The CDR3 contains 16 residues. With 1 base clipped from V and 1 base from J, the junction kept 4 bases outside the gene matches. Germline values: CDR1 SGHRS, CDR2 YFSETQ. CDR3 region: CASSLHGTVNTGELFF. As DNA, the CDR3 is TGCGCCAGCAGCTTGCACGGGACAGTGAACACCGGGGAGCTGTTTTTT.

The rearrangement joins TRBV23-1 to TRBJ2-7; 9 nucleotides agree with TRBD2. TRBV23-1 is marked as an open reading frame, function uncertain. V lost 2 bases and J lost 2; bases outside the gene matches: 10. The CDR3 has 17 residues. The chain's CDR3 is CASSQSPPASGAYEQYF. DNA of the CDR3: TGCGCCAGCAGTCAAAGCCCGCCAGCTAGCGGGGCCTACGAGCAGTACTTC.

This clone was counted between two and nine times. The chain uses TRBV2 and TRBJ1-6; D might be TRBD1 (6 bases). V was clipped by 3 bases and J by 10 bases, with 19 bases between them. The CDR3 is 16 residues long. CDR1 and CDR2 from the germline V gene are SNHLY and FYNNEI. CDR3 in DNA: TGTGCCAGCAGTGATCAGTTAGGGACATTGGGATCACCCCTCCACTTT. It encodes CASSDQLGTLGSPLHF.

The rearrangement joins TRBV5-5 to TRBJ1-2; D not certain. Trimming left V 4 bases short and J 8 bases short, with 12 bases between. This CDR3 is 12 amino acids long. The V gene's germline CDR1 is SGHKS and CDR2 YYEKEE (reference sequence). CDR3 in amino acids: CASSRGLWGYTF. In DNA, the CDR3 is TGTGCCAGCAGCCGCGGGTTATGGGGCTACACCTTC.